This T cell receptor (beta chain) was documented in a study of T cell responses to AZD1222 COVID-19 vaccine. General study results and limits: Vaccine-related CD4 TCRs covered spike, predominating at 160-218 and 743-854. Donors were mostly white British, more females; clonal diversity possibly underestimated. Close to half of all spike-specific TCRs reportedly target regions of the variants that are unmutated. Repertoire samples came only from after the peak T cell response.

V lost 5 bases to trimming and J lost 6 bases, with 16 bases between them. The CDR3 runs to 14 residues. The V gene's germline CDR1 is SGHAT and CDR2 FQNNGV. Points on this clone: Its antigen is undetermined.

TCRdb's table, derived via immunoSEQ multiplex PCR, lists solely in-frame clones and lacks some. The table records about 85,000 clones, approximately 87% of them present only once. The sequenced sample was peripheral blood, obtained on day 0 of AZD1222 vaccination. The chain carries TRBV11-2 and TRBJ1-1; D not certain. The sequence derives from an adult in good health. CDR3 loop: CASSLGRSRAEAFF. CDR3 bases: TGTGCCAGCAGCCTAGGACGGTCGAGGGCTGAAGCTTTCTTT.